Here is one T cell receptor beta chain with its context. Antigen unknown. Germline V gene lookup returns CDR1 PRHDT and CDR2 FYEKMQ (reference sequence). This CDR3 has 19 amino acids. Trimming left V 0 bases short and J 6 bases short, with 24 bases between. This entry comes from a study of cytomegalovirus exposure and HLA in healthy donors. Turning to the study itself: Researchers previously reported finding roughly 120 million unique TCR beta sequences from roughly 200 million T cells.

Findings of the study overall: Many donors shared some public TCRs, even though most TCR sequences were rare.

13 Jbeta primers and 60 Vbeta primers were used for the PCR. Clones were read by immunoSEQ multiplex PCR, and TCRdb kept only the in-frame ones, dropping some. Of more than 85,000 clones detected, 83% appear once; the ten largest clones hold 2.5% to 3%. The sample taken for sequencing was PBMCs. The clonotype originates from a man aged 35 to 55 in good health and CMV-seronegative. The chain recombines TRBV13 with TRBJ2-1; unclear D gene. CDR3 nucleotide sequence: TGTGCCAGCAGCTTAGGCCCTGATAAGAAGCTAGTTAGGAGCAATGAGCAGTTCTTC. It yields the protein CASSLGPDKKLVRSNEQFF.